The T cell receptor beta chain under discussion was sequenced for a study of blood T cell repertoires in COVID-19. On the study more broadly: COVID-19 samples from acute and convalescent phases originated in the United States, Italy and Spain.

Enrollment of patients from Seattle took place during active infection, with longitudinal follow-up. Using immunoSEQ multiplex PCR, the repertoire was profiled, and TCRdb retains in-frame clones only, with some absent. The table lists hundreds of thousands of clones, 70% to 90% of them singletons, with roughly 2.1% in the top ten. V lost 4 bases, J lost 5 bases, and 2 bases stayed unmatched. This CDR3 spans 13 amino acids. Germline lookup yields CDR1 LNHDA and CDR2 SQIVND (reference sequence). Material for sequencing was peripheral blood. The chain couples TRBV19 to TRBJ1-1; 9 bases align to TRBD1. The origin of this receptor is a woman aged 55-75 years with COVID-19, enrolled during active disease. CDR3 nucleotide sequence: TGTGCCAGTAGTAGGGACAGGGAGACTGAAGCTTTCTTT. It is translated as CASSRDRETEAFF.